This T cell receptor (beta chain) was found in a study of blood T cell repertoires in COVID-19. The trim removed 2 bases at V and 6 bases at J, leaving 10 bases unmatched. Looked up from germline, CDR1 is LGHDT and CDR2 is YNNKEL (reference sequence). There are 15 residues in the CDR3. TCRdb's copy holds only in-frame clones and misses some; the assay was immunoSEQ multiplex PCR. The table records roughly 150,000 clones, 78% of them present only once. The TCR sequence derives from a woman of 80 years or more with acute or convalescent COVID-19. V is TRBV3-1 (or the pseudogene TRBV3-2) and J is TRBJ2-7, with 7 bases lining up with TRBD2. Sequencing was done on a sample of peripheral blood. The CDR3 nucleotides read TGTGCCAGCAGCCAACGGGGCGGGAGTCAGCCCGAGCAGTACTTC. It yields the protein CASSQRGGSQPEQYF.